This TCR beta chain appears in the sequencing data of a study of blood T cell repertoires in COVID-19. Profiling relied on immunoSEQ multiplex PCR, and the TCRdb table lists in-frame clones only, not all of them. This sample has about half a million clones, with roughly nine tenths found just once. As to this clone: Additional DNA sequences in this sample encode the identical CDR3.

CDR3 length: 13 amino acids. CDR1 and CDR2 from the germline V gene are LGHNA and YNFKEQ. V was cut by 0 bases and J by 5 bases, with 5 bases left in between. This clonotype was obtained from a man in his late teens or twenties with COVID-19, enrolled during active disease. Sequenced material: peripheral blood. This sequence joins TRBV4-2 and TRBJ1-5, with a tentative D call TRBD1 (5 bases). CDR3 nucleotide sequence: TGTGCCAGCAGCCAAGACAGGGATCAGCCCCAGCATTTT. Protein product: CASSQDRDQPQHF.